The rows below give T cell receptor beta chains drawn from one sample of a study of read filtering for tumor transcriptome and immune sequencing. TCRdb itself ran the reads through MiXCR, one entry per CDR3 protein. The sample has some 38,000 distinct CDR3 sequences; approximately 12% are singletons. Material: a population of CD138-negative cells sorted from bone marrow. These TCRs come from a donor aged 40 or older with multiple myeloma. Both conserved end residues are part of each CDR3. D genes are given only for firm matches. Clone size is given for some rows only: seen once, a few or many times, or a class if the clone is expanded.

V	size	D	J	CDR3	DNA
TRBV10-3	many	.	TRBJ2-3	CAISENGGTDTQYF	TGTGCCATCAGTGAGAACGGGGGCACAGATACGCAGTATTTT
TRBV6-1	many	TRBD1	TRBJ2-5	CASDRDRSQETQYF	TGTGCCAGCGACCGGGACAGGTCCCAAGAGACCCAGTACTTC
TRBV7-7	few	.	TRBJ2-5	CASSTGYPSETQYF	TGTGCTAGCAGTACCGGTTACCCTTCCGAGACCCAGTACTTC
TRBV24-1	many	.	TRBJ1-1	CATSDSGGDEAFF	TGTGCCACCAGTGACTCAGGCGGCGATGAAGCTTTCTTT
TRBV5-5	few	TRBD2	TRBJ2-5	CASSLVAGISGGETQYF	TGTGCCAGCAGCTTGGTAGCGGGGATCTCTGGGGGAGAGACCCAGTACTTC
TRBV6-1	many	TRBD1	TRBJ2-3	CASSVDRVGGRDTQYF	TGTGCCAGCAGCGTTGACAGGGTAGGGGGAAGAGATACGCAGTATTTT
TRBV2	many	.	TRBJ1-5	CASSYSGEDQPQHF	TGTGCCAGCAGTTATTCGGGGGAGGACCAGCCCCAGCATTTT
TRBV7-2	few	.	TRBJ2-7	CASSSVLYEQYF	TGTGCCAGCAGCTCCGTACTCTACGAGCAGTACTTC
TRBV10-3	many	.	TRBJ2-5	CAIIKWTQYF	TGTGCCATCATTAAGTGGACCCAGTACTTC
TRBV4-2	many	.	TRBJ2-7	CASSQDQRSYEQYF	TGTGCCAGCAGCCAAGATCAGCGGTCCTACGAGCAGTACTTC
TRBV3-1	.	.	TRBJ1-3	CASVQGSGNTIYF	TGTGCCAGCGTCCAGGGAAGTGGAAACACCATATATTTT
TRBV27	many	.	TRBJ2-3	CASSLIFGADTQYF	TGTGCCAGCAGTTTAATTTTCGGGGCAGATACGCAGTATTTT
TRBV24-1	many	TRBD1	TRBJ2-1	CATRGTGSLYNEQFF	TGTGCCACCAGGGGGACAGGGAGCCTATACAATGAGCAGTTCTTC
TRBV2	many	.	TRBJ2-5	CASSKQQGQETQYF	TGTGCCAGCAGTAAACAACAGGGCCAAGAGACCCAGTACTTC
TRBV5-5	many	.	TRBJ2-7	CASSQDLYEQYF	TGTGCCAGCAGCCAGGACCTCTACGAGCAGTACTTC
TRBV14	many	.	TRBJ2-1	CASSNRNSYNEQFF	TGTGCCAGCAGCAACCGCAACTCCTACAATGAGCAGTTCTTC
TRBV29-1	many	.	TRBJ1-1	CSVEKGLNTEAFF	TGCAGCGTTGAGAAAGGGCTGAACACTGAAGCTTTCTTT
TRBV11-2	many	TRBD1	TRBJ1-4	CASSLSGGPLFF	TGTGCCAGCAGCCTTTCAGGGGGCCCACTGTTTTTT
TRBV3-1	many	.	TRBJ2-3	CASSPRGHGDTQYF	TGTGCCAGCAGCCCCAGGGGACATGGAGATACGCAGTATTTT
TRBV20-1	many	TRBD1	TRBJ2-6	CSAGQGVSGANVLTF	TGCAGTGCCGGACAGGGGGTCTCTGGGGCCAACGTCCTGACTTTC
TRBV12-3/TRBV12-4	many	.	TRBJ1-5	CASSLNSFYSNQPQHF	TGTGCCAGCAGTTTAAACAGCTTCTATAGCAATCAGCCCCAGCATTTT
TRBV20-1	many	.	TRBJ1-6	CSATLGGVNSPLHF	TGCAGTGCTACCCTCGGGGGCGTAAATTCACCCCTCCACTTT
TRBV15	many	.	TRBJ1-6	CATSKAPASRSYNSPLHF	TGTGCCACCAGCAAGGCCCCGGCCTCTCGGTCCTATAATTCACCCCTCCACTTT
TRBV20-1	many	.	TRBJ2-5	CSAREGARETQYF	TGCAGTGCTAGAGAGGGTGCTAGGGAGACCCAGTACTTC
TRBV5-5	many	TRBD1	TRBJ2-5	CASSWTGAGGETQYF	TGTGCCAGCAGCTGGACAGGGGCCGGGGGTGAGACCCAGTACTTC
TRBV4-1	many	.	TRBJ2-6	CASKKGIVGANVLTF	TGCGCCAGCAAAAAGGGGATCGTTGGGGCCAACGTCCTGACTTTC
TRBV6-4	many	TRBD1	TRBJ2-3	CASSRQGSDTQYF	TGTGCCAGCAGTCGACAGGGTTCAGATACGCAGTATTTT
TRBV29-1	many	TRBD2	TRBJ2-7	CSVALAGTYEQYF	TGCAGCGTTGCTCTAGCGGGGACTTACGAGCAGTACTTC
TRBV7-2	.	TRBD2	TRBJ2-1	CASSSRGRGGIDEQLF	TGTGCCAGCAGCTCCCGCGGTCGGGGGGGGATTGATGAGCAGTTGTTC
TRBV19	many	TRBD1	TRBJ2-1	CASRGQGANEQFF	TGTGCCAGTAGAGGACAGGGGGCGAATGAGCAGTTCTTC
TRBV6-6	many	TRBD1	TRBJ1-4	CASRPQGQGGEKLFF	TGTGCCAGCAGGCCACAGGGGCAGGGCGGGGAAAAACTGTTTTTT
TRBV7-8	many	.	TRBJ2-2	CASNSADVNTGELFF	TGTGCCAGCAACTCCGCGGACGTGAACACCGGGGAGCTGTTTTTT
TRBV28	few	.	TRBJ1-5	CASSDQPQHF	TGTGCCAGCAGTGATCAGCCTCAGCATTTT
TRBV6-1	many	.	TRBJ2-3	CASRSDFPTDTQYF	TGTGCCAGCAGATCCGACTTTCCCACAGATACGCAGTATTTT
TRBV18	many	.	TRBJ2-3	CASSRDRRTDTQYF	TGTGCCAGCTCACGAGACAGGCGCACAGATACGCAGTATTTT
TRBV2	many	.	TRBJ2-1	CASSGWAYNEQFF	TGTGCCAGCAGTGGATGGGCCTACAATGAGCAGTTCTTC
TRBV6-1	many	.	TRBJ2-6	CAGETGANVLTF	TGTGCCGGAGAGACTGGGGCCAACGTCCTGACTTTC
TRBV12-3/TRBV12-4	many	TRBD1	TRBJ1-5	CASSPTGFQPQHF	TGTGCCAGCAGTCCGACAGGGTTTCAGCCCCAGCATTTT
TRBV5-1	many	.	TRBJ1-1	CASSLSQQDTEAFF	TGCGCCAGCAGCTTGTCCCAACAGGACACTGAAGCTTTCTTT
TRBV4-1	.	.	TRBJ1-2	CASSQTPSANYGYTF	TGCGCCAGCAGCCAAACCCCGTCGGCGAACTATGGCTACACCTTC
TRBV7-2	many	TRBD2	TRBJ2-1	CASSLVVIGTSGGAGEQFF	TGTGCCAGCAGCTTAGTCGTTATCGGGACTAGCGGGGGGGCGGGCGAGCAGTTCTTC
TRBV5-1	many	.	TRBJ2-5	CASSLEAGQETQYF	TGCGCCAGCAGCTTGGAGGCGGGGCAAGAGACCCAGTACTTC
TRBV10-3	many	TRBD1	TRBJ2-7	CAISAQTGAYEQYF	TGTGCCATCAGTGCCCAGACAGGGGCCTACGAGCAGTACTTC
TRBV6-6	many	.	TRBJ2-5	CASSYSRSATAEEETQYF	TGTGCCAGCAGTTACTCGAGGAGTGCGACGGCAGAAGAAGAGACCCAGTACTTC
TRBV2	many	TRBD1	TRBJ1-5	CASRATGVSNQPQHF	TGTGCCAGCAGAGCTACAGGGGTTAGCAATCAGCCCCAGCATTTT
TRBV29-1	many	.	TRBJ2-1	CSVVGGLGSYNEQFF	TGCAGCGTTGTGGGGGGCTTGGGCTCCTACAATGAGCAGTTCTTC
TRBV28	many	.	TRBJ1-2	CASSPMGYGYTF	TGTGCCAGCAGTCCGATGGGCTATGGCTACACCTTC
TRBV7-9	.	TRBD1	TRBJ2-1	CASSLTRRGRYNEQFF	TGTGCCAGCAGCTTAACCCGAAGGGGGCGCTACAACGAGCAGTTCTTC
TRBV20-1	many	TRBD1	TRBJ2-3	CSARTGGTDTQYF	TGCAGTGCTCGGACAGGGGGGACAGATACGCAGTATTTT
TRBV5-1	many	TRBD1	TRBJ2-5	CASSPSGQETQYF	TGCGCCAGCAGCCCCTCGGGACAGGAGACCCAGTACTTC
TRBV18	many	.	TRBJ2-1	CASSPGRDRPQFF	TGTGCCAGCTCACCGGGCAGGGACCGTCCCCAGTTCTTC
TRBV15	many	.	TRBJ1-1	CATGPWGASHTEAFF	TGTGCCACCGGTCCTTGGGGGGCGTCTCACACTGAAGCTTTCTTT
TRBV20-1	many	.	TRBJ1-5	CSADSGHQKQPQHF	TGCAGTGCAGACTCGGGACATCAAAAACAGCCCCAGCATTTT
TRBV5-1	many	.	TRBJ1-1	CASSLDQGRNTEAFF	TGCGCCAGCAGCTTGGACCAGGGGAGGAACACTGAAGCTTTCTTT